This T cell receptor beta chain appears in the sequencing data of a study of T cells after yellow fever vaccination. General study points: A weaker secondary response peaked on day 5, the primary on day 15.

V was shortened by 4 bases and J by 7 bases, with 15 bases between the two germline ends. The CDR3 is 14 residues long. Germline V CDR1 and CDR2: SGHRS, YFSETQ. The 5'RACE template-switching step produced TCR cDNA and added a universal primer site and UMIs. TCRdb re-called the 5' RACE reads with MiXCR, one entry per CDR3 protein. Of 200,000 to 250,000 distinct CDR3 sequences listed, approximately 3.2% were seen once; the top ten hold roughly 3.2%. This clonotype was observed at least ten times. The antigen remains undetermined. Sequences were derived from CD4+ T cells sorted from PBMCs, sampled 10 days after the yellow fever booster vaccination. The source is a man younger than 35 who received the YFV17D yellow fever vaccine. The chain couples TRBV5-1 to TRBJ2-1; D may be TRBD2 (5 bases). CDR3 sequence: CASSLFGLANEQFF. In DNA, the CDR3 is TGCGCCAGCAGCCTTTTTGGGCTAGCTAATGAGCAGTTCTTC.